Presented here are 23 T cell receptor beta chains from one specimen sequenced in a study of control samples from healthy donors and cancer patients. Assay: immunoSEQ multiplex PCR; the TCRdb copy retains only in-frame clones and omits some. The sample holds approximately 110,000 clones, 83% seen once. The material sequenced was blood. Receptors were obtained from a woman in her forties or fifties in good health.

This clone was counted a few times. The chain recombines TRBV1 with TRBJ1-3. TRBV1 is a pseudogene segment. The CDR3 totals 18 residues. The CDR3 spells CTSSQDPLPWVTGNTIYF. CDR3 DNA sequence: TGCACCAGCAGCCAAGATCCCCTCCCTTGGGTAACTGGAAACACCATATATTTT.

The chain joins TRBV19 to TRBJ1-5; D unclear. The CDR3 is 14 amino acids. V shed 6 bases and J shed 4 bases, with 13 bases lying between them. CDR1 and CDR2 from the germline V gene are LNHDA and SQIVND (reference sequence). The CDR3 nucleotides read TGTGCCAGTAGCAATCTAGGAAATAATCAGCCCCAGCATTTT. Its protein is CASSNLGNNQPQHF.

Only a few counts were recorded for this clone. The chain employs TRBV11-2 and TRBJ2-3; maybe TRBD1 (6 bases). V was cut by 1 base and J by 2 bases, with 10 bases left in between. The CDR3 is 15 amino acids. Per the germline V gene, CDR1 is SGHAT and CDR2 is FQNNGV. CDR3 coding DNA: TGTGCCAGCAGCTTAGGGACAGTCAACACAGATACGCAGTATTTT. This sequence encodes CASSLGTVNTDTQYF.

This CDR3 is CASSLGGGRGETQYF. For the CDR3, the DNA is TGTGCCAGCAGCTTAGGTGGCGGGCGGGGAGAGACCCAGTACTTC. The rearrangement joins TRBV7-3 to TRBJ2-5; D possibly corresponds to TRBD2 (6 bases). The germline gives CDR1 SGHTA, CDR2 FQGTGA. This CDR3 contains 15 residues. Between the trimmed V and J ends, which lost 2 bases and 4 bases, there was a span of 14 bases.

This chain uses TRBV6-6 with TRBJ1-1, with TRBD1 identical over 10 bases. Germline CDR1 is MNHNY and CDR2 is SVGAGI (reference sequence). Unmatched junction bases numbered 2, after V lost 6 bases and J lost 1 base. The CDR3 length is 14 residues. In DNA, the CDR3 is TGTGCCAGCAGCGACAGGGGGCGGAACACTGAAGCTTTCTTT. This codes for CASSDRGRNTEAFF.

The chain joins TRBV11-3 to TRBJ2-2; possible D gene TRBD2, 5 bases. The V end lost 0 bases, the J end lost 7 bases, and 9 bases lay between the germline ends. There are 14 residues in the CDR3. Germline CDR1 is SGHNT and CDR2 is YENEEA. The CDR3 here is CASSLDRGFGELFF. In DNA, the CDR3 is TGTGCCAGCAGCTTAGATCGCGGGTTCGGGGAGCTGTTTTTT.

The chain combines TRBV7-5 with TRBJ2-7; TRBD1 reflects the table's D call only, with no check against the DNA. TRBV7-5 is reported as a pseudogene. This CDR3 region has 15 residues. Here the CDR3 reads CARSERRDRANEQYF. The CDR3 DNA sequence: TGTGCCAGAAGCGAAAGGCGGGACAGGGCCAACGAGCAGTACTTC.

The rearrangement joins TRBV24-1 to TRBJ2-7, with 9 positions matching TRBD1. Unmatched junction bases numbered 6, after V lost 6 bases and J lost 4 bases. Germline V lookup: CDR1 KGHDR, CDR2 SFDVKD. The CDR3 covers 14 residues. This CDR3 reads CATSKSGQGYEQYF. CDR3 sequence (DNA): TGTGCCACCAGTAAGTCCGGACAGGGGTACGAGCAGTACTTC.

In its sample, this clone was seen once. Here the CDR3 DNA reads TGTGCCAGCAGCCGGACAGGGTACAACACTGAAGCTTTCTTT. Translated, it gives CASSRTGYNTEAFF. The gene calls are TRBV7-6 and TRBJ1-1, with 8 bases matching TRBD1. Germline assignment: CDR1 SGHVS and CDR2 FNYEAQ. This CDR3 is built from 14 residues. V lost 5 bases, J lost 2 bases, and 4 bases stayed unmatched.

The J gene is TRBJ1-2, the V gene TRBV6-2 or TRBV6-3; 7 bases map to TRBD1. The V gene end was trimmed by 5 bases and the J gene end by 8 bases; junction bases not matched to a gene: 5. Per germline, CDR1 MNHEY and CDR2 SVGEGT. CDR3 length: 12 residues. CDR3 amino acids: CASSEGARGYTF. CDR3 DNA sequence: TGTGCCAGCAGTGAGGGGGCGCGAGGCTACACCTTC.

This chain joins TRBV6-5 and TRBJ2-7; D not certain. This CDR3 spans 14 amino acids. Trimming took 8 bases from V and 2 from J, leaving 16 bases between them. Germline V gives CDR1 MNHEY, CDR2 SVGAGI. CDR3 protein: CASHPMGQTYEQYF. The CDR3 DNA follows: TGTGCCAGCCACCCAATGGGCCAAACCTACGAGCAGTACTTC.

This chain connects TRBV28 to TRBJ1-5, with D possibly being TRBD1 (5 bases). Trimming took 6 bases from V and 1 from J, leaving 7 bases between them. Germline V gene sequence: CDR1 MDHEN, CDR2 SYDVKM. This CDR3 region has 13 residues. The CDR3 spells CASRGRSNQPQHF. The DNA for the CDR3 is TGTGCCAGCAGGGGGCGGAGCAATCAGCCCCAGCATTTT. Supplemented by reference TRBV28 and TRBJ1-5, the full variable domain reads DVKVTQSSRYLVKRTGEKVFLECVQDMDHENMFWYRQDPGLGLRLIYFSYDVKMKEKGDIPEGYSVSREKKERFSLILESASTNQTSMYLCASRGRSNQPQHFGDGTRLSIL.

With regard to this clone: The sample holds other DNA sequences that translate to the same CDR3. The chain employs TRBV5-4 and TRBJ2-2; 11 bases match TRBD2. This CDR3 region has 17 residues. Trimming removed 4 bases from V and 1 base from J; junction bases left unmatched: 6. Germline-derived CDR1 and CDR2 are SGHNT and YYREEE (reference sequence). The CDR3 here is CASSLPGLAGNTGELFF. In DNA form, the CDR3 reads TGTGCCAGCAGCCTCCCCGGACTAGCGGGGAACACCGGGGAGCTGTTTTTT. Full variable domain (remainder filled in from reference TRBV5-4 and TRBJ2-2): ETGVTQSPTHLIKTRGQQVTLRCSSQSGHNTVSWYQQALGQGPQFIFQYYREEENGRGNFPPRFSGLQFPNYSSELNVNALELDDSALYLCASSLPGLAGNTGELFFGEGSRLTVL.

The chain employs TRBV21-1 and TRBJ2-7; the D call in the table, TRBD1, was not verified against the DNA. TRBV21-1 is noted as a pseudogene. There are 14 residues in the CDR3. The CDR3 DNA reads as TGTGCCAGCAGCATCGACAGGGACTCCTACGAGCAGTACTTC. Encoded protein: CASSIDRDSYEQYF.

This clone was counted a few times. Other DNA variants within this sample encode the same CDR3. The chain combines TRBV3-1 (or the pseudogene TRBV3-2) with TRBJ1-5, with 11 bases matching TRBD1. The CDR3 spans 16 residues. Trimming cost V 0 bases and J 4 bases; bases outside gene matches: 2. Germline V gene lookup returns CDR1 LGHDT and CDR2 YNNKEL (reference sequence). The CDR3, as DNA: TGTGCCAGCAGCCAAGAGGGGACAGGGGGAAATCAGCCCCAGCATTTT. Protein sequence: CASSQEGTGGNQPQHF.

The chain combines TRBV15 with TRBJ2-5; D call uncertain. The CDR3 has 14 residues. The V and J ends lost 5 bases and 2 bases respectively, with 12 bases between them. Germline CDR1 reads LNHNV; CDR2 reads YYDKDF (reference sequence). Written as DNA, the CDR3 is TGTGCCACCAGCGAGAGAGAAAGACAAGAGACCCAGTACTTC. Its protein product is CATSERERQETQYF.

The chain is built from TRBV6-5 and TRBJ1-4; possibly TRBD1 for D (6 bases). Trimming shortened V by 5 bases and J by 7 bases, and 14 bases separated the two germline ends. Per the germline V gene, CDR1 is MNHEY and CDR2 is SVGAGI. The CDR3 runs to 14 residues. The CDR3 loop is CASSLLQTGEKLFF. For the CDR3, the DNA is TGTGCCAGCAGTCTTCTCCAGACAGGTGAAAAACTGTTTTTT.

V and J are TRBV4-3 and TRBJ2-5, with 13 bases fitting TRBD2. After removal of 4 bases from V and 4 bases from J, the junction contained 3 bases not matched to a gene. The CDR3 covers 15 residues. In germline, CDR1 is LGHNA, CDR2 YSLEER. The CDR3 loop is CASSRRLAGGETQYF. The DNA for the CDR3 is TGCGCCAGCAGCCGAAGACTAGCGGGAGGAGAGACCCAGTACTTC.

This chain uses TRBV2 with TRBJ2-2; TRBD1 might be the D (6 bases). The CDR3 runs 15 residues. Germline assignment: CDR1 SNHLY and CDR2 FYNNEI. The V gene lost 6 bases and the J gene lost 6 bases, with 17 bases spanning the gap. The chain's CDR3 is CASSETGFAPGELFF. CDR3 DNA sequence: TGTGCCAGCAGCGAGACAGGTTTCGCGCCCGGGGAGCTGTTTTTT.

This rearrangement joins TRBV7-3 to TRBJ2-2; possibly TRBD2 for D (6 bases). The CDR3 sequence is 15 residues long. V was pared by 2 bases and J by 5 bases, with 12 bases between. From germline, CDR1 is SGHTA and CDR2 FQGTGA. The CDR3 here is CASSLAGGKTGELFF. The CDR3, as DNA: TGTGCCAGCAGCTTAGCTGGGGGGAAAACCGGGGAGCTGTTTTTT.

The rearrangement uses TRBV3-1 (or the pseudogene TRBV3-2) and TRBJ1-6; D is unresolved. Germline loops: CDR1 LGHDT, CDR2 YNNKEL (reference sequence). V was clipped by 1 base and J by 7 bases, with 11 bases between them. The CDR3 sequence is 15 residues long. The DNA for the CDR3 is TGTGCCAGCAGCCAAGGAAGACGGGGAAATTCACCCCTCCACTTT. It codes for CASSQGRRGNSPLHF.

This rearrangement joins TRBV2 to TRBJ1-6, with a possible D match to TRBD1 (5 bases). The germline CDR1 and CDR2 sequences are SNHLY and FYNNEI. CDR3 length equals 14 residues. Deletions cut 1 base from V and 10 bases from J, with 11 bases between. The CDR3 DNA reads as TGTGCCAGCAGTGAAGTTGGGGCAAGATCACCCCTCCACTTT. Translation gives CASSEVGARSPLHF.

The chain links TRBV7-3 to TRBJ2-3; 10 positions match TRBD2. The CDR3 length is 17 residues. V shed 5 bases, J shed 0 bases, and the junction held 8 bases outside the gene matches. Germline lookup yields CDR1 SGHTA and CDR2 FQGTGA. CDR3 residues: CASSRRVAGGSTDTQYF. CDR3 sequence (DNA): TGTGCCAGCAGCCGTCGGGTAGCGGGGGGTAGCACAGATACGCAGTATTTT.